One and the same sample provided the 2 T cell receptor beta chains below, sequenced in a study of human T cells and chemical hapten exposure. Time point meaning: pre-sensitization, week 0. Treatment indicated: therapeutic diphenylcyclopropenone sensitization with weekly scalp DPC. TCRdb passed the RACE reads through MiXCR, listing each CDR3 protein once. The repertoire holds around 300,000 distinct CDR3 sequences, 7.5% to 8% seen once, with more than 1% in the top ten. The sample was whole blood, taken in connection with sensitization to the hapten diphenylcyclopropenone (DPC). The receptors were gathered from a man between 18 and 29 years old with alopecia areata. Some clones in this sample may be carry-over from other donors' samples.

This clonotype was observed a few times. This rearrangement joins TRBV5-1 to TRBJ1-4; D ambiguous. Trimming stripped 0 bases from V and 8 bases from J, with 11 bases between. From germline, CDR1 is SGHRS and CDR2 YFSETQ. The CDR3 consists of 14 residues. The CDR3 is CASSLALQEEKLFF. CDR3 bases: TGCGCCAGCAGCTTGGCGCTCCAGGAGGAAAAACTGTTTTTT.

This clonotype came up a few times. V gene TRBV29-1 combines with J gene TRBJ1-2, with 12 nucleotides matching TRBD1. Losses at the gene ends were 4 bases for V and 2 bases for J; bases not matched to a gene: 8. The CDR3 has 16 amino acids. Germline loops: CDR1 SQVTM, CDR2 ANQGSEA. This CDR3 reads CSVVYGTGGANYGYTF. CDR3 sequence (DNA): TGCAGCGTTGTTTACGGGACAGGGGGCGCAAACTATGGCTACACCTTC. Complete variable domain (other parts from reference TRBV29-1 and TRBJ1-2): SAVISQKPSRDICQRGTSLTIQCQVDSQVTMMFWYRQQPGQSLTLIATANQGSEATYESGFVIDKFPISRPNLTFSTLTVSNMSPEDSSIYLCSVVYGTGGANYGYTFGSGTRLTVV.